Included here is one T cell receptor (beta chain) sequence, with context. Using immunoSEQ multiplex PCR, the repertoire was profiled, and TCRdb retains in-frame clones only, with some absent. The data contain approximately 70,000 clones, about 97% of them singletons. The data derive from a study of technical replicates of blood from a handful of donors. Germline CDR1 and CDR2: MGHRA and YSYEKL. The CDR3 has 15 residues. V gave up 3 bases and J gave up 4 bases; unmatched junction bases: 6. The sequence was obtained from a human donor in good health. The gene calls are TRBV4-1 and TRBJ1-5; 7 nucleotides line up with TRBD1. Sequencing used T cells isolated from PBMCs. DNA of the CDR3: TGCGCCAGCAGCCACACGGGACAGTTGAATCAGCCCCAGCATTTT. It yields the protein CASSHTGQLNQPQHF.